The 31 T cell receptor beta chains below all came from one sample that was sequenced in a study of metastatic and nonmetastatic thyroid tumors. TCRdb re-processed the PCR reads through MiXCR. Of tens of thousands of clones in the sample, 25% to 30% were seen once. All patients reached thyroid surgery having received no treatment beforehand. Sequenced sample: blood. These receptors were taken from a female donor with papillary thyroid cancer or a benign thyroid nodule (not recorded which). Some clones in this sample may be carry-over from other donors' samples.

This clone was found many times. The rearrangement uses TRBV10-3 and TRBJ1-5, with D maybe TRBD1 (5 bases). This CDR3 is 14 amino acids long. Germline V CDR1 and CDR2: ENHRY, SYGVKD. Trimming removed 0 bases at V and 8 bases at J, with 11 bases between. The CDR3 sequence is CAISESGVGEPQHF. CDR3 DNA sequence: TGTGCCATCAGTGAGTCAGGGGTGGGGGAGCCCCAGCATTTT.

This sequence joins TRBV11-2 and TRBJ2-7, with D possibly called TRBD1 or TRBD2 (7 bases each). In germline, CDR1 is SGHAT, CDR2 FQNNGV. The CDR3 runs to 17 residues. V dropped 3 bases and J dropped 0 bases, with 18 bases sitting between them. CDR3 sequence: CASSFYSRGGSSYEQYF. The CDR3 bases are TGTGCCAGCAGCTTCTATTCCAGGGGGGGAAGCTCCTACGAGCAGTACTTC.

The J gene is TRBJ2-6, the V gene TRBV19; TRBD1 matches 10 bases. Germline CDR1 reads LNHDA; CDR2 reads SQIVND (reference sequence). The CDR3 is 18 residues long. Losses at the gene ends were 5 bases for V and 0 bases for J; bases not matched to a gene: 7. The CDR3 loop reads CASSSTGTGASGANVLTF. As DNA, the CDR3 is TGTGCCAGTAGTTCAACCGGGACAGGGGCCTCTGGGGCCAACGTCCTGACTTTC.

This sequence joins TRBV5-4 and TRBJ2-1; D gene ambiguous. The CDR3 spans 14 residues. The V and J ends lost 4 bases and 5 bases respectively, with 13 bases between them. The germline CDR1 and CDR2 sequences are SGHNT and YYREEE (reference sequence). The CDR3 sequence: CASSRVGIHNEQFF. Here the CDR3 DNA reads TGTGCCAGCAGCAGGGTTGGGATTCACAATGAGCAGTTCTTC.

Many counts were recorded for this clone. This chain joins TRBV2 and TRBJ2-3; D call uncertain. The V end was cut by 8 bases, the J end by 3 bases, with 6 bases between. The CDR3 contains 11 residues. The germline V gene has CDR1 SNHLY and CDR2 FYNNEI. The CDR3 sequence: CASGETDTQYF. The CDR3 bases are TGTGCCAGCGGAGAAACAGATACGCAGTATTTT.

The rearrangement joins TRBV20-1 to TRBJ2-7; D tentatively reads TRBD1 or TRBD2 (5 bases each). The CDR3 loop spans 13 amino acids. Germline assignment: CDR1 DFQATT and CDR2 SNEGSKA (reference sequence). V lost 6 bases and J 5 bases, leaving 17 bases between the germline ends. The CDR3 DNA reads TGCAGTGCGGTCCGGGACGGGGCCCACGAGCAGTACTTC. This translates into CSAVRDGAHEQYF.

The chain recombines TRBV6-1 with TRBJ2-1; D is possibly TRBD1 (6 bases). The CDR3 extends over 14 amino acids. Germline V CDR1 and CDR2: MNHNS, SASEGT. Trimming took off 3 bases at V and 3 bases at J, with 9 bases between the two ends. The DNA for the CDR3 is TGTGCCAGCAGTGACTTGGACAGCTACAATGAGCAGTTCTTC. Translated, it gives CASSDLDSYNEQFF.

This clone is classed as medium-sized (0.01 to 0.1%). This sequence joins TRBV28 and TRBJ1-2; the D gene is possibly TRBD1 (6 bases). The germline V gene has CDR1 MDHEN and CDR2 SYDVKM. The CDR3 sequence is 14 residues long. V was trimmed by 7 bases and J by 4 bases, leaving 16 bases between them. The CDR3 DNA reads TGTGCCAGCACCCCGAGGGACAAATCCTATGGCTACACCTTC. This gives the protein CASTPRDKSYGYTF.

This clone was seen only a few times. Since a much larger clone is just one base distant, this may be a read error. The genes are TRBV25-1 and TRBJ1-5; no definite D call. CDR3 length: 14 residues. The germline V and J ends were trimmed by 3 bases and 9 bases, with 15 bases remaining between them. In germline, CDR1 is MGHDK, CDR2 SYGVNS. CDR3 DNA: TGTGCCAGCAGTGAGTCCGGGAGACAATCGCCCCAGCATTTT. Its protein is CASSESGRQSPQHF.

This sequence joins TRBV6-1 and TRBJ2-7; unclear D gene. CDR3 size: 12 residues. From germline, CDR1 is MNHNS and CDR2 SASEGT. V was shortened by 8 bases and J by 4 bases, with 12 bases between the two germline ends. Written as DNA, the CDR3 is TGTGCCAGCCTCGCTGGTGGGTACGAGCAGTACTTC. Translating it yields CASLAGGYEQYF.

This clone was seen repeatedly, ten times or more. CDR3 nucleotides: TGCGCCAGCAGCCCTCCTCGACCATATAGCAATCAGCCCCAGCATTTT. As protein: CASSPPRPYSNQPQHF. This chain links TRBV4-3 with TRBJ1-5; D is uncertain. V was trimmed by 4 bases and J by 0 bases, leaving 13 bases between them. Per the germline V gene, CDR1 is LGHNA and CDR2 is YSLEER. The CDR3 is 16 residues long.

This clone occurred a few times. This chain connects TRBV12-3 or TRBV12-4 to TRBJ2-2; D ambiguous. This CDR3 comprises 14 residues. Between the trimmed V and J ends, which lost 5 bases and 1 base, there was a span of 8 bases. Here the CDR3 DNA reads TGTGCCAGCAGTCGGACGGGGAACACCGGGGAGCTGTTTTTT. It translates to CASSRTGNTGELFF.

CDR3 coding DNA: TGTGCCAGCAGCTTAGTGCGGGAGTCAAATGAGCAGTTCTTC. It encodes CASSLVRESNEQFF. This sequence joins TRBV7-2 and TRBJ2-1; 7 nucleotides line up with TRBD2. The germline V gene encodes CDR1 SGHTA and CDR2 FQGNSA. Trimming at V came to 1 base and at J to 7 bases, leaving 4 bases not matched to a gene. CDR3 length: 14 amino acids. Full variable domain (remainder filled in from reference TRBV7-2 and TRBJ2-1): GAGVSQSPSNKVTEKGKDVELRCDPISGHTALYWYRQSLGQGLEFLIYFQGNSAPDKSGLPSDRFSAERTGGSVSTLTIQRTQQEDSAVYLCASSLVRESNEQFFGPGTRLTVL.

The chain links TRBV11-2 to TRBJ2-2; D not resolved. The CDR3 extends over 16 amino acids. The germline gives CDR1 SGHAT, CDR2 FQNNGV. The ends were cut back, 1 base at V and 2 bases at J, with 11 bases in the middle. The CDR3 DNA reads TGTGCCAGCAGCTTAGTCCGGCTGGAAAACACCGGGGAGCTGTTTTTT. Encoded protein: CASSLVRLENTGELFF.

This chain links TRBV6-1 with TRBJ1-2; no clear D gene. The V gene's germline CDR1 is MNHNS and CDR2 SASEGT. The CDR3 has 16 residues. Trimming cost V 4 bases and J 0 bases, with 15 bases left between them. CDR3 residues: CASSVDIGKANYGYTF. CDR3 nucleotides: TGTGCCAGCAGTGTAGATATCGGGAAAGCTAACTATGGCTACACCTTC.

The rearrangement joins TRBV5-1 to TRBJ1-6, with 8 bases aligning to TRBD1. The J segment lost 10 bases and the V segment lost 3 bases, leaving 6 bases of the junction unmatched. The CDR3 is 14 residues long. Germline assignment: CDR1 SGHRS and CDR2 YFSETQ. The CDR3 DNA reads as TGCGCCAGCAGCTCCTATGGACAGGGATCACCCCTCCACTTT. It codes for CASSSYGQGSPLHF.

This clone was found many times. V is TRBV20-1 and J is TRBJ2-3, with D unclear. The CDR3 runs to 12 residues. CDR1 is DFQATT, CDR2 SNEGSKA, per germline (reference sequence). Trimming cost V 6 bases and J 1 base, with 8 bases left between them. CDR3 nucleotides: TGCAGTGCACCGACTGGCACAGATACGCAGTATTTT. It is translated as CSAPTGTDTQYF.

The table lists this clone with a few counts. This rearrangement joins TRBV28 to TRBJ1-2; D is perhaps TRBD1 (5 bases). Germline V lookup: CDR1 MDHEN, CDR2 SYDVKM. Trimming left V 3 bases short and J 8 bases short, with 10 bases between. There are 12 residues in the CDR3. This CDR3 reads CASSFGGAGYTF. The CDR3, as DNA: TGTGCCAGCAGTTTCGGAGGGGCCGGCTACACCTTC.

The chain employs TRBV6-1 and TRBJ1-5, with D hard to call. Germline V CDR1 and CDR2: MNHNS, SASEGT. The CDR3 loop spans 14 amino acids. V shed 3 bases and J shed 2 bases, with 8 bases lying between them. For the CDR3, the DNA is TGTGCCAGCAGTGACGTCGCGGGCAATCAGCCCCAGCATTTT. Its protein is CASSDVAGNQPQHF.

The gene calls are TRBV11-2 and TRBJ2-1; 7 bases agree with TRBD2. V shed 3 bases and J 3 bases; nucleotides not matched to a gene: 8. This CDR3 spans 16 amino acids. In germline, CDR1 is SGHAT, CDR2 FQNNGV. The CDR3 spells CASSFGGGGVYNEQFF. CDR3 bases: TGTGCCAGCAGCTTTGGTGGCGGGGGAGTCTACAATGAGCAGTTCTTC.

There are a few counts of this clone. The rearrangement joins TRBV6-2 or TRBV6-3 to TRBJ2-1; D gene unclear. V lost 8 bases and J lost 10, with 15 bases in between. In germline, CDR1 is MNHEY, CDR2 SVGEGT. The CDR3 has 12 residues. The CDR3 is CASSTRSLEQFF. CDR3 DNA sequence: TGTGCCAGCTCCACCCGGTCCTTAGAGCAGTTCTTC.

The chain joins TRBV6-4 to TRBJ2-2, with a tentative D call TRBD2 (6 bases). Germline V gene data show CDR1 as MRHNA and CDR2 as SNTAGT. The CDR3 has 15 amino acids. V was clipped by 4 bases and J by 6 bases, with 15 bases between them. This CDR3 reads CASSARGIDPGELFF. CDR3 sequence (DNA): TGTGCCAGCAGTGCCCGGGGGATCGACCCCGGGGAGCTGTTTTTT.

This clone was counted at least ten times. The rearrangement uses TRBV6-4 and TRBJ1-5; D is possibly TRBD1 (5 bases). V lost 6 bases to trimming and J lost 0 bases, with 24 bases between them. Germline V gene lookup returns CDR1 MRHNA and CDR2 SNTAGT. CDR3 length equals 19 residues. The CDR3 bases are TGTGCCAGCAGACCAGCCCTCGGCAGGGCGGATTATAGCAATCAGCCCCAGCATTTT. Protein product: CASRPALGRADYSNQPQHF.

Concerning this clone itself: This specimen includes other DNA sequences encoding the same CDR3. This chain connects TRBV4-3 to TRBJ2-7; the D gene is possibly TRBD1 (6 bases). Germline V gene data show CDR1 as LGHNA and CDR2 as YSLEER. Trimming removed 3 bases from V and 1 base from J, with 13 bases in between. This CDR3 is 15 amino acids long. The CDR3 here is CASSQYRDISYEQYF. The CDR3 nucleotides are TGCGCCAGCAGCCAGTACCGGGACATATCCTACGAGCAGTACTTC.

The sample holds a few counts of this clone. The gene calls are TRBV19 and TRBJ2-3; 8 nucleotides match TRBD1. CDR3 length equals 13 residues. Per the germline V gene, CDR1 is LNHDA and CDR2 is SQIVND (reference sequence). V shed 6 bases, J shed 6 bases, and the junction held 5 bases outside the gene matches. CDR3: CASRKQGEDTQYF. As DNA, the CDR3 is TGTGCCAGTAGAAAACAGGGGGAGGATACGCAGTATTTT.

The chain recombines TRBV30 with TRBJ2-1; the D is unclear. Germline-derived CDR1 and CDR2 are GTSNPN and SVGIG (reference sequence). V shed 0 bases and J shed 6 bases, with 9 bases lying between them. This CDR3 is built from 13 residues. The CDR3 spells CAWSVLTANEQFF. The CDR3 DNA reads as TGTGCCTGGAGTGTACTTACGGCCAATGAGCAGTTCTTC.

This chain connects TRBV11-2 to TRBJ1-2; 9 bases match TRBD1. This CDR3 region has 13 residues. With 5 bases clipped from V and 5 bases from J, the junction kept 3 bases outside the gene matches. Germline loops: CDR1 SGHAT, CDR2 FQNNGV. The CDR3 coding sequence is TGTGCCAGCAGCCGGGACAGGGAATATGGCTACACCTTC. Translating it yields CASSRDREYGYTF. Looking up the rest from reference TRBV11-2 and TRBJ1-2 gives the full variable domain: EAGVAQSPRYKIIEKRQSVAFWCNPISGHATLYWYQQILGQGPKLLIQFQNNGVVDDSQLPKDRFSAERLKGVDSTLKIQPAKLEDSAVYLCASSRDREYGYTFGSGTRLTVV.

This clone was seen ten or more times. The V and J genes are TRBV20-1 and TRBJ2-3; TRBD2 aligns across 14 bases. The CDR3 has 15 residues. With V trimmed by 6 bases and J by 6 bases, 8 bases remained unmatched. Per the germline V gene, CDR1 is DFQATT and CDR2 is SNEGSKA (reference sequence). CDR3 DNA: TGCAGTGCCACGGGACTAGCGGGAGAGGGGGATACGCAGTATTTT. Its protein product is CSATGLAGEGDTQYF.

This clone has a count of ten or more. The J gene is TRBJ2-2, the V gene TRBV6-5; TRBD2 aligns across 10 bases. Trimming at V came to 6 bases and at J to 6 bases, leaving 10 bases not matched to a gene. Per the germline V gene, CDR1 is MNHEY and CDR2 is SVGAGI. The CDR3 totals 16 residues. The DNA for the CDR3 is TGTGCCAGCAGACAGCGGGAGGGCCTTTCGGCCGGGGAGCTGTTTTTT. Protein: CASRQREGLSAGELFF.

This clone came up many times. The V gene is TRBV6-4, the J gene TRBJ2-1; TRBD1 might be the D (5 bases). The CDR3 extends over 16 amino acids. Germline CDR1 MRHNA, CDR2 SNTAGT. With 4 bases removed from V and 0 bases from J, the gap between germline ends came to 13 bases. The chain's CDR3 is CASSGHRSNSYNEQFF. CDR3 DNA: TGTGCCAGCAGTGGCCACAGGTCGAACTCCTACAATGAGCAGTTCTTC.

This clone was seen a handful of times. One junction end does not reproduce the germline sequence, and a read error may be involved. This chain uses TRBV19 with TRBJ1-4, with a tentative D call TRBD1 (6 bases). The germline CDR1 and CDR2 sequences are LNHDA and SQIVND (reference sequence). This CDR3 comprises 14 residues. DNA of the CDR3: TGTGCCGGTAGTGCAGGGGAGGGAGGCGAAAAACTGTTTTTT. This encodes CAGSAGEGGEKLFF.